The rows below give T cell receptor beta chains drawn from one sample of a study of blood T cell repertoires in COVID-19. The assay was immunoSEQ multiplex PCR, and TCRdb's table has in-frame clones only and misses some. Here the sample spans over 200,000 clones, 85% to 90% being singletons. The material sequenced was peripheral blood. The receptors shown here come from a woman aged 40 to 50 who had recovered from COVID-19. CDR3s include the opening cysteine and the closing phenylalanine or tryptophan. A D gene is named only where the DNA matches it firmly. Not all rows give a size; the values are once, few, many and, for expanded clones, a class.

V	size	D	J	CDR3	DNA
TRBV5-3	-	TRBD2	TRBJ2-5	CARSLAGLEETQYF	TGTGCCAGAAGCTTGGCGGGACTAGAAGAGACCCAGTACTTC
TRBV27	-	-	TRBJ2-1	CASRSRDWTNNEQFF	TGTGCCAGCCGGAGCCGGGACTGGACAAACAATGAGCAGTTCTTC
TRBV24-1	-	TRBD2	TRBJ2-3	CATSDWGTSGALRGDTQYF	TGTGCCACCAGTGATTGGGGGACTAGCGGGGCCCTCCGAGGAGATACGCAGTATTTT
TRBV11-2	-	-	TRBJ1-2	CASSFQTDGYGYTF	TGTGCCAGCAGCTTCCAGACAGACGGCTATGGCTACACCTTC
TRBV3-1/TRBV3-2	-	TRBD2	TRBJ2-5	CASSPGLAGVGETQYF	TGTGCCAGCAGCCCGGGACTAGCGGGAGTTGGGGAGACCCAGTACTTC
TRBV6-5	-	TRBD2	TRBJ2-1	CATARGGPSYNEQFF	TGTGCCACCGCACGCGGGGGGCCCTCTTACAATGAGCAGTTCTTC
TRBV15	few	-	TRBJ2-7	CATSPRAPSTPPYEQYF	TGTGCCACCAGCCCGAGGGCCCCCTCGACTCCTCCCTACGAGCAGTACTTC
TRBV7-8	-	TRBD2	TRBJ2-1	CASSPTGLASHNEQFF	TGTGCCAGCAGTCCCACGGGACTAGCGAGTCACAATGAGCAGTTCTTC
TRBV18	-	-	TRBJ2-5	CASSPTQETQYF	TGTGCCAGCTCACCAACACAAGAGACCCAGTACTTC
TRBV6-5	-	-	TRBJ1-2	CASSPPLVGAHGYTF	TGTGCCAGCAGTCCCCCCCTGGTGGGAGCGCATGGCTACACCTTC
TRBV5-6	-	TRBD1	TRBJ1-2	CASSLGPGGYGYTF	TGTGCCAGCAGCTTGGGTCCAGGGGGGTATGGCTACACCTTC
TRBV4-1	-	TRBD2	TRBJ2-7	CASSQAPSGIYEQYF	TGCGCCAGCAGCCAAGCCCCTAGCGGAATCTACGAGCAGTACTTC
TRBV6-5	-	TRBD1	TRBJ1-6	CASSYSLTGGGSPLHF	TGTGCCAGCAGTTACTCACTTACAGGGGGCGGTTCACCCCTCCACTTT
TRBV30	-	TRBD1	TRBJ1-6	CAWSGTGVHYNSPLHF	TGTGCCTGGAGTGGGACAGGCGTCCACTATAATTCACCCCTCCACTTT
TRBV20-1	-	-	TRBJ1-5	CSSGVQPQHF	TGCAGCAGCGGGGTTCAGCCCCAGCATTTT
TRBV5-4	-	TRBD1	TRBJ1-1	CASSSGQLNTEAFF	TGTGCCAGCAGCTCGGGACAGCTGAACACTGAAGCTTTCTTT
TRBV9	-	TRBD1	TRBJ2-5	CASSVSGQGAGETQYF	TGTGCCAGCAGCGTATCTGGGCAGGGGGCGGGAGAGACCCAGTACTTC
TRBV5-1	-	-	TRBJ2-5	CASSLGRWERAYLRETQYF	TGCGCCAGCAGCTTGGGGAGGTGGGAGCGGGCCTACCTCCGGGAGACCCAGTACTTC
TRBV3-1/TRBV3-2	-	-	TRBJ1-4	CASSPPSGSREKLFF	TGTGCCAGCAGCCCCCCGTCAGGGTCCCGTGAAAAACTGTTTTTT
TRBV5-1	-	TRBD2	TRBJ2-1	CASSPGLADYNEQFF	TGCGCCAGCAGCCCGGGACTAGCGGACTACAATGAGCAGTTCTTC
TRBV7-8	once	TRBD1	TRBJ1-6	CASSARRTGANSPLHF	TGTGCCAGCAGCGCTAGGCGGACAGGGGCTAATTCACCCCTCCACTTT
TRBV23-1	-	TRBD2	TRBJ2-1	CASSQSGLAGGAYNEQFF	TGCGCCAGCAGTCAATCGGGGCTAGCGGGAGGAGCCTACAATGAGCAGTTCTTC
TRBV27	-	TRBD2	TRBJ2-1	CASSHGRASYNEQFF	TGTGCCAGCAGCCACGGGAGGGCCTCCTACAATGAGCAGTTCTTC
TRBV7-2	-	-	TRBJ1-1	CASGLTGEAFF	TGTGCCAGCGGTTTAACGGGTGAAGCTTTCTTT
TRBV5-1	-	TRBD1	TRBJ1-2	CASSPGQGAGYGYTF	TGCGCCAGCAGCCCGGGACAGGGGGCGGGCTATGGCTACACCTTC
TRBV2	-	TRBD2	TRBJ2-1	CASSEEGTRNNEQFF	TGTGCCAGCAGTGAAGAGGGGACTAGAAACAATGAGCAGTTCTTC
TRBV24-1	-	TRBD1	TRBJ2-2	CATSDPGQGSGELFF	TGTGCCACCAGTGATCCCGGACAGGGATCCGGGGAGCTGTTTTTT
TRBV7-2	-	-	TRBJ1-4	CASSGRDTRLRSTNEKLFF	TGTGCCAGCAGCGGCAGGGACACCCGGTTACGGTCCACTAATGAAAAACTGTTTTTT
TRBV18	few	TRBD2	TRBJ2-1	CASSPRTSGRNEQFF	TGTGCCAGCTCACCGCGGACTAGCGGGAGGAATGAGCAGTTCTTC
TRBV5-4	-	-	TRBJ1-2	CASSAETANYGYTF	TGTGCCAGCAGCGCAGAGACAGCTAACTATGGCTACACCTTC
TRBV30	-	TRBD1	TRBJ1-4	CAWSVSGQGVGKLFF	TGTGCCTGGAGTGTCTCGGGACAGGGGGTTGGAAAACTGTTTTTT
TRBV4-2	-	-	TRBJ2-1	CASSQSGGTPYNEQFF	TGTGCCAGCAGCCAATCAGGGGGGACCCCCTACAATGAGCAGTTCTTC
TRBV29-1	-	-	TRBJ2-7	CSVGEAIYEQYF	TGCAGCGTTGGAGAGGCCATCTACGAGCAGTACTTC
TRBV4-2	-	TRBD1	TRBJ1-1	CASSHRFQGGNTEAFF	TGTGCCAGCAGCCATAGGTTCCAGGGGGGGAACACTGAAGCTTTCTTT
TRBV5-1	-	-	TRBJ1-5	CASSLGGGNQPQHF	TGCGCCAGCAGCTTGGGCGGGGGCAATCAGCCCCAGCATTTT
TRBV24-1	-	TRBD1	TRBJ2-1	CATSGRTGNNEQFF	TGTGCCACCAGTGGTCGGACAGGGAACAATGAGCAGTTCTTC
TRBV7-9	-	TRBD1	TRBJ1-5	CASSLAGQPNQPQHF	TGTGCCAGCAGCTTAGCGGGACAGCCCAATCAGCCCCAGCATTTT
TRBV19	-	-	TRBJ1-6	CASTNIAGDKTSPLHF	TGTGCCAGTACGAACATCGCCGGGGATAAAACTTCACCCCTCCACTTT
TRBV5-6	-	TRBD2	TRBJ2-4	CASSGDSGRGDIQYF	TGTGCCAGCAGCGGTGATAGCGGGCGTGGGGACATTCAGTACTTC
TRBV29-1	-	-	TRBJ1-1	CSVDVSGWRETEAFF	TGCAGCGTTGATGTTTCGGGGTGGAGGGAAACTGAAGCTTTCTTT
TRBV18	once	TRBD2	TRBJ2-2	CASSRRESGAGKPGELFF	TGTGCCAGCTCCCGGCGGGAGAGTGGCGCGGGAAAACCCGGGGAGCTGTTTTTT
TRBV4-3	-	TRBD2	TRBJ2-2	CASSQDSILAGTGELFF	TGCGCCAGCAGCCAAGATTCGATACTAGCGGGAACCGGGGAGCTGTTTTTT
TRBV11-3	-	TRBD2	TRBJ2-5	CASSSPRGGVTQETQYF	TGTGCCAGCAGCTCCCCCCGCGGGGGAGTAACCCAAGAGACCCAGTACTTC
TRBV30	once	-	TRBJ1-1	CAWSGAPLGRMNTEAFF	TGTGCCTGGAGTGGGGCCCCACTGGGGCGCATGAACACTGAAGCTTTCTTT
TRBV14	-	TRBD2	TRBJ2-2	CASSQDVPAGAGELFF	TGTGCCAGCAGCCAAGATGTACCAGCGGGAGCCGGGGAGCTGTTTTTT
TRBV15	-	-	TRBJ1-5	CATREGGAGSNQPQHF	TGTGCCACCCGTGAAGGGGGGGCCGGGAGCAATCAGCCCCAGCATTTT
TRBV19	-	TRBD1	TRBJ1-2	CASSQQGADYGYTF	TGTGCCAGTAGTCAACAGGGGGCCGACTATGGCTACACCTTC
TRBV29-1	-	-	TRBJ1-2	CSVELTGVGGYTF	TGCAGCGTTGAACTAACCGGGGTGGGTGGCTACACCTTC
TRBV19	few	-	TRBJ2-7	CASSITPTYEQYF	TGTGCCAGTAGTATTACCCCTACCTACGAGCAGTACTTC
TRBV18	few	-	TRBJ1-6	CASSPGGLENSPLHF	TGTGCCAGCTCACCAGGCGGGCTAGAAAATTCACCCCTCCACTTT
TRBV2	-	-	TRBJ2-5	CASKWGRGAGQETQYF	TGTGCCAGCAAGTGGGGCAGGGGGGCTGGACAAGAGACCCAGTACTTC
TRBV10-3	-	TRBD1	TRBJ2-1	CAISEDPGTGINEQFF	TGTGCCATCAGTGAGGACCCCGGGACAGGGATCAATGAGCAGTTCTTC
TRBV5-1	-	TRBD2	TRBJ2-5	CASSLSLAGLPQETQYF	TGCGCCAGCAGCTTGTCTCTAGCGGGGCTACCCCAAGAGACCCAGTACTTC